The clone carrying this TCR beta chain showed up many times. Antigen unknown. cDNA was made by 5'RACE with 10-nucleotide random UMIs. TCRdb itself ran the 5' RACE reads through MiXCR, one entry per CDR3 protein. The table includes about 31,000 distinct CDR3 sequences, about 4% detected once. This sample was included in a study of neurological immune-mediated disorders. General study results and limits: In HTLV-1-associated myelopathy, TCR clonal expansion was greatest, whereas multiple sclerosis had the least, falling below healthy controls.

The TCR comes from a woman between 35 and 50 years old in good health. Sequenced: CD4+ T cells from blood.

In DNA, the CDR3 is TGTGCCAGCAGCCAAAGCGGGAGTGAGCAGTTCTTC. It codes for CASSQSGSEQFF. The chain links TRBV3-1 to TRBJ2-1, with TRBD2 matching over 8 bases. CDR1 is LGHDT, CDR2 YNNKEL, per germline (reference sequence). This CDR3 comprises 12 residues. V shed 2 bases and J 9 bases; nucleotides not matched to a gene: 0.